This T cell receptor beta chain was captured by sequencing in a study of CD8 T cells in ankylosing spondylitis (dated by TCRdb to the late 2010s). Regarding the research as a whole: T cell receptor beta repertoires were profiled in healthy donors and ankylosing spondylitis patients so that disease-linked TCR variants could be found. The full study cohort comprised around 25 ankylosing spondylitis patients and over 95 healthy donors. Samples of peripheral blood were taken, and for ankylosing spondylitis patients, synovial fluid was collected as well.

The investigation overall reported the following: Some TCR beta motif variants had previously been reported in synovial fluid and blood of reactive arthritis patients, which suggested common disease-initiation mechanisms. A CD8+ phenotype was shown by the disease-linked clones, which were found at relatively low frequencies in peripheral blood. The disease-linked clones were reported as significantly enriched in matched synovial fluid samples from ankylosing spondylitis patients. Blood from ankylosing spondylitis patients appeared to be characterized by a TCR beta motif made up of several highly homologous amino acid variants.

There are 13 amino acids in the CDR3, from cysteine to phenylalanine inclusive. The entry retains the CDR3 DNA only, 39 bases that are in frame from base 1. Trimming takes 2 bases from V and 0 bases from J, and the germline ends sit 4 bases apart. This clonotype was observed many times. What antigen it recognizes has not been identified. Base qualities were left out, and no much larger clone turns up one base away. The instrument given in TCRdb is Illumina HiSeq 2500. TCR beta libraries were prepared by quantitative 5'-RACE with molecular barcodes. The source study handled its data this way. A new computational method based on a probabilistic model of VDJ rearrangement was used to identify disease-linked TCR variants. Clones were called with MiXCR by TCRdb after fastp trimmed the public reads at Q25, and only in-frame beta chains were retained. When rows share a CDR3 protein, they turn into one entry using the most common DNA and genes. The V and J calls reflect TCRdb's pipeline rather than the authors' work. For this sample there are 50,000 or so distinct CDR3 sequences; 6% to 7.5% appear just once. Around 8.5% of the sample goes to the ten largest clones.

The chain links TRBV12-3 or TRBV12-4 with TRBJ1-1, with the D gene not clear enough to name. The sequenced sample consisted of blood, either unsorted or a sorted T cell fraction (not recorded which). The receptor was isolated from a female donor with ankylosing spondylitis or in good health (not recorded which). Here is the DNA: TGTGCCAGCAGTTTACAGATGAACACTGAAGCTTTCTTT. It encodes CASSLQMNTEAFF.